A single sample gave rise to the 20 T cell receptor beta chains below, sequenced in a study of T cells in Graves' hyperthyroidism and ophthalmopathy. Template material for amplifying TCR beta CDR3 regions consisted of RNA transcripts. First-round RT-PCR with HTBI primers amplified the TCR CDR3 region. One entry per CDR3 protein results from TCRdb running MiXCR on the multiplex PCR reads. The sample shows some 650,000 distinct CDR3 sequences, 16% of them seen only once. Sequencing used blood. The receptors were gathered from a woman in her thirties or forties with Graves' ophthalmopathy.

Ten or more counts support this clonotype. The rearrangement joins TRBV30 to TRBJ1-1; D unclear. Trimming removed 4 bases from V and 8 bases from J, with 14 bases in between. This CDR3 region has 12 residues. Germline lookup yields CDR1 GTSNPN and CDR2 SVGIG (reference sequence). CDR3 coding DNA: TGTGCCTGGACCCCCCCGGGGAACGAAGCTTTCTTT. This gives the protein CAWTPPGNEAFF.

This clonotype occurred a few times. The CDR3 loop is CASSPRRVSREFF. The CDR3, as DNA: TGTGCCAGCAGCCCTCGGAGGGTTTCGAGGGAGTTCTTC. The chain couples TRBV5-8 to TRBJ2-1; a weak D match, TRBD2 (6 bases). The germline V and J ends were trimmed by 4 bases and 14 bases, with 19 bases remaining between them. CDR1 and CDR2 (germline): SGHTS, YDEGEE. The length of the CDR3 is 13 residues.

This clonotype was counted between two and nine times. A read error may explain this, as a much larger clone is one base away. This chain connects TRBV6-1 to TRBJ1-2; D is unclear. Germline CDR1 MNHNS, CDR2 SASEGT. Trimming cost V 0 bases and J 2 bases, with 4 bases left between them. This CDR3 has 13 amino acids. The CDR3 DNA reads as TGTGCCAGCAGTGAAGCGCAGAACTATGGCTACACCTTC. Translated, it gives CASSEAQNYGYTF.

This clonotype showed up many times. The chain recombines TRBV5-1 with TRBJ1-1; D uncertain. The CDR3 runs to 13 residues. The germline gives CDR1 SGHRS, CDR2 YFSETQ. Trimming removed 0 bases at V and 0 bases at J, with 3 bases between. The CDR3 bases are TGCGCCAGCAGCTTGGCCTTGAACACTGAAGCTTTCTTT. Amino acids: CASSLALNTEAFF.

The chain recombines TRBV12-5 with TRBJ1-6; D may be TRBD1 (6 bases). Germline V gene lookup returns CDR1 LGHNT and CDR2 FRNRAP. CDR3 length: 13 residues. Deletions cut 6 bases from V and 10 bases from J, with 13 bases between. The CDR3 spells CASGPTGGSPLHF. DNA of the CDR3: TGTGCTAGTGGGCCGACAGGAGGATCACCCCTCCACTTT. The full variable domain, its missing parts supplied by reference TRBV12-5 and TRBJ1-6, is DARVTQTPRHKVTEMGQEVTMRCQPILGHNTVFWYRQTMMQGLELLAYFRNRAPLDDSGMPKDRFSAEMPDATLATLKIQPSEPRDSAVYFCASGPTGGSPLHFGNGTRLTVT.

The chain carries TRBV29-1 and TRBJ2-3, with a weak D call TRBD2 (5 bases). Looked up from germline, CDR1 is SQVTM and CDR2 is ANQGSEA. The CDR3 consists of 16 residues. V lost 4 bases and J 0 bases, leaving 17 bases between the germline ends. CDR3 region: CSVGGMSETSTDTQYF. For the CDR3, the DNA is TGCAGCGTTGGAGGGATGTCAGAGACTAGCACAGATACGCAGTATTTT.

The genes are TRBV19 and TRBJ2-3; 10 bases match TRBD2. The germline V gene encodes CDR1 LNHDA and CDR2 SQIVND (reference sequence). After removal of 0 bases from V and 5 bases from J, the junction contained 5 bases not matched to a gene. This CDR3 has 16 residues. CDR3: CASSIDRASGRDTQYF. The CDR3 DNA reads TGTGCCAGTAGTATAGATCGGGCTAGCGGGAGAGATACGCAGTATTTT.

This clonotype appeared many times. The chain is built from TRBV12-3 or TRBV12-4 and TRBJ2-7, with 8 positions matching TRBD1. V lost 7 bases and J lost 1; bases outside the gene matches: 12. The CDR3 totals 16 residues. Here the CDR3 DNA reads TGTGCCAGCACTTGGTGGCCCGGGACAGGTTCCTACGAGCAGTACTTC. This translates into CASTWWPGTGSYEQYF.

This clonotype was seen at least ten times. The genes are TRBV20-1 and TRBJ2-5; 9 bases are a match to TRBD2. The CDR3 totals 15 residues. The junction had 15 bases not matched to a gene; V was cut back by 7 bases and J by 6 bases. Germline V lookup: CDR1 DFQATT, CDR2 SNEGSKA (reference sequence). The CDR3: CSVPSRREGLQTQYF. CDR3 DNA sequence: TGCAGTGTGCCCTCGAGGCGGGAGGGCCTCCAGACCCAGTACTTC.

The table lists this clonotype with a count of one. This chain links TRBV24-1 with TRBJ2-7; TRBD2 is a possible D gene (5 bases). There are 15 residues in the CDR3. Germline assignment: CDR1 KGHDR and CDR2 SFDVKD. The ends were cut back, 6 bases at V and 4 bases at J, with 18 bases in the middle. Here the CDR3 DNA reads TGTGCCACCAGTTTTGGATCCAGCGGTGAATACGAGCAGTACTTC. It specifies CATSFGSSGEYEQYF.

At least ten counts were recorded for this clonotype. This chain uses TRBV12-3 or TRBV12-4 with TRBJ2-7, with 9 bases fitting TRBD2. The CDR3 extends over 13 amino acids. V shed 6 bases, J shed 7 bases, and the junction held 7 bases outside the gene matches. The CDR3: CASSQAGGFEQYF. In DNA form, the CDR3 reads TGTGCCAGCAGCCAAGCGGGAGGTTTTGAGCAGTACTTC.

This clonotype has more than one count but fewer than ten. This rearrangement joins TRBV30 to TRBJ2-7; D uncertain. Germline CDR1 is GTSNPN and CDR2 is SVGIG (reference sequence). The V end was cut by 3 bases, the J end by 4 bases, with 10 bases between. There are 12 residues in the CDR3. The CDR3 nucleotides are TGTGCCTGGAGCGCAGTAGGGTACGAGCAGTACTTC. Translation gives CAWSAVGYEQYF. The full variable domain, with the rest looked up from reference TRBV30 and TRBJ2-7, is SQTIHQWPATLVQPVGSPLSLECTVEGTSNPNLYWYRQAAGRGLQLLFYSVGIGQISSEVPQNLSASRPQDRQFILSSKKLLLSDSGFYLCAWSAVGYEQYFGPGTRLTVT.

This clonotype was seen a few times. CDR3 DNA sequence: TGTGCCAGCAGCTTTGGTGGGACAGAGGGGAATCAGCCCCAGCATTTT. As protein: CASSFGGTEGNQPQHF. The chain joins TRBV7-9 to TRBJ1-5, with 7 bases lining up with TRBD1. The CDR3 runs to 16 residues. After removal of 3 bases from V and 4 bases from J, the junction contained 9 bases not matched to a gene. Germline CDR1 reads SEHNR; CDR2 reads FQNEAQ (reference sequence).

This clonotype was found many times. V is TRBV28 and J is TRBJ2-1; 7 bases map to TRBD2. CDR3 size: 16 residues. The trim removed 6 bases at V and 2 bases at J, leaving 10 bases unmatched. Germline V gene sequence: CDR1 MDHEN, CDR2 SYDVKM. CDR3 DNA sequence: TGTGCCAGCAGCCCTAGACTAGCCACGACCTACAATGAGCAGTTCTTC. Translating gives CASSPRLATTYNEQFF.

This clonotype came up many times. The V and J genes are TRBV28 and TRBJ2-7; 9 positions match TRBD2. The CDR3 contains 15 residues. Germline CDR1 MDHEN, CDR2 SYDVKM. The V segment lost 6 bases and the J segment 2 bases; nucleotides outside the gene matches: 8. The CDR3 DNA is TGTGCCAGCAGCACCGAGCGGGAGGTGACCTACGAGCAGTACTTC. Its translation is CASSTEREVTYEQYF.

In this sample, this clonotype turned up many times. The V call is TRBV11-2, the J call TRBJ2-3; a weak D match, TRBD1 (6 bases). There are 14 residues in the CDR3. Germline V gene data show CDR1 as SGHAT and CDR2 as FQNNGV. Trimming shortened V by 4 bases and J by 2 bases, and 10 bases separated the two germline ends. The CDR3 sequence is CASSWGPYTDTQYF. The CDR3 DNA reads TGTGCCAGCAGCTGGGGGCCTTACACAGATACGCAGTATTTT. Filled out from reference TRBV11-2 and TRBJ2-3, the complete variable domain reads EAGVAQSPRYKIIEKRQSVAFWCNPISGHATLYWYQQILGQGPKLLIQFQNNGVVDDSQLPKDRFSAERLKGVDSTLKIQPAKLEDSAVYLCASSWGPYTDTQYFGPGTRLTVL.

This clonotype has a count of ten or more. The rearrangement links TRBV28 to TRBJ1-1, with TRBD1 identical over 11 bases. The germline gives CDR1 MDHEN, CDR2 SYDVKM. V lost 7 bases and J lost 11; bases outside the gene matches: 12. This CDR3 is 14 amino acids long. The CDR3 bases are TGTGCCAGCACCCTTGGGGGGACAGGGGGTTTTGCTTTCTTT. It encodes CASTLGGTGGFAFF.

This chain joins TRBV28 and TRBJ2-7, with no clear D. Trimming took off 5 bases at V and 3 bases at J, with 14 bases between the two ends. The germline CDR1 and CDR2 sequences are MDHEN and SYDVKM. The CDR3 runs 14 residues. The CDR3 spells CASSTRLENYEQYF. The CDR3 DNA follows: TGTGCCAGCAGTACGCGCCTGGAAAACTACGAGCAGTACTTC.

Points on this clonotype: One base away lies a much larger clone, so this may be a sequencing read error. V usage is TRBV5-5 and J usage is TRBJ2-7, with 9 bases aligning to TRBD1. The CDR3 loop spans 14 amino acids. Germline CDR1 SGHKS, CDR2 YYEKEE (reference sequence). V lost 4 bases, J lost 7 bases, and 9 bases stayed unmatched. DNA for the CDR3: TGTGCCAGCAGCGGGGACAGGGCGGGCGGTGAGCAGTACTTC. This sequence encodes CASSGDRAGGEQYF.

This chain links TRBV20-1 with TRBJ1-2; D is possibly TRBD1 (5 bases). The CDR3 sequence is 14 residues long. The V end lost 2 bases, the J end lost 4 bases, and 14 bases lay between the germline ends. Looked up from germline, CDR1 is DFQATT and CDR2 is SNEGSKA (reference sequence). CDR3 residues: CSARPRGLPYGYTF. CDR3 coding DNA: TGCAGTGCTAGACCTAGGGGCCTCCCCTATGGCTACACCTTC.